These 9 T cell receptor beta chains originate from one sample sequenced in a study of T cell responses to AZD1222 COVID-19 vaccine. Clones were read by immunoSEQ multiplex PCR, and TCRdb kept only the in-frame ones, dropping some. The repertoire has 95,000 to 110,000 clones, about 89% of them found once; the top ten carry roughly a sixth. The material was peripheral blood, obtained on day 0 of AZD1222 vaccination. The receptors come from an adult in good health.

The chain joins TRBV10-3 to TRBJ1-4; a weak D match, TRBD1 (5 bases). V gave up 8 bases and J gave up 7 bases, with 11 bases separating them. Germline CDR1 and CDR2: ENHRY and SYGVKD. The CDR3 totals 12 residues. Written as DNA, the CDR3 is TGTGCCATCGGGTTAACAGGTGAAAAACTGTTTTTT. Translating gives CAIGLTGEKLFF.

V usage is TRBV11-2 and J usage is TRBJ2-3; D might be TRBD2 (5 bases). Germline CDR1 and CDR2: SGHAT and FQNNGV. Trimming took 1 base from V and 6 from J, leaving 11 bases between them. This CDR3 is 14 amino acids long. The CDR3 nucleotides read TGTGCCAGCAGCTTAGTGGGGAGATCGGATACGCAGTATTTT. This gives the protein CASSLVGRSDTQYF. Full variable domain (outside the CDR3, taken from reference TRBV11-2 and TRBJ2-3): EAGVAQSPRYKIIEKRQSVAFWCNPISGHATLYWYQQILGQGPKLLIQFQNNGVVDDSQLPKDRFSAERLKGVDSTLKIQPAKLEDSAVYLCASSLVGRSDTQYFGPGTRLTVL.

The chain is built from TRBV5-1 and TRBJ2-1; 8 bases align to TRBD1. CDR3 length equals 16 residues. V gave up 0 bases and J gave up 3 bases; unmatched junction bases: 5. CDR1 and CDR2 (germline): SGHRS, YFSETQ. The CDR3 loop reads CASSLETGTGYNEQFF. CDR3 DNA sequence: TGCGCCAGCAGCTTGGAAACCGGGACAGGCTACAATGAGCAGTTCTTC.

This sequence joins TRBV3-1 (or the pseudogene TRBV3-2) and TRBJ1-2, with D maybe TRBD1 (6 bases). Trimming stripped 1 base from V and 1 base from J, with 7 bases between. The germline V gene has CDR1 LGHDT and CDR2 YNNKEL (reference sequence). The CDR3 runs 14 residues. As DNA, the CDR3 is TGTGCCAGCAGCCAAGTAGGGGGTAACTATGGCTACACCTTC. Translation gives CASSQVGGNYGYTF.

The rearrangement links TRBV7-9 to TRBJ1-4, with D possibly matching TRBD1 (6 bases). V shed 3 bases and J shed 8 bases, with 13 bases lying between them. The germline V gene has CDR1 SEHNR and CDR2 FQNEAQ (reference sequence). CDR3 length: 14 amino acids. DNA for the CDR3: TGTGCCAGCAGCTTGGGGGCAGTTCGAGAAAAACTGTTTTTT. This gives the protein CASSLGAVREKLFF.

The CDR3: CASSYGTSGGQMYNEQFF. The CDR3, as DNA: TGCGCCAGCAGCTATGGGACTAGTGGGGGCCAAATGTACAATGAGCAGTTCTTC. J is TRBJ2-1 and V is TRBV5-1, with 8 bases lining up with TRBD2. V lost 3 bases to trimming and J lost 4 bases; unmatched junction nucleotides: 15. This CDR3 comprises 18 residues. Germline CDR1 reads SGHRS; CDR2 reads YFSETQ.

The chain combines TRBV27 with TRBJ2-5, with a weak D call TRBD1 (6 bases). CDR3 length equals 13 residues. Per germline, CDR1 MNHEY and CDR2 SMNVEV (reference sequence). Trimming cost V 4 bases and J 2 bases, with 8 bases left between them. The CDR3 is CASSSDRQETQYF. The CDR3 bases are TGTGCCAGCAGTTCCGACAGGCAAGAGACCCAGTACTTC.

The rearrangement links TRBV5-1 to TRBJ1-1; a possible D gene is TRBD1 (6 bases). CDR1 is SGHRS and CDR2 is YFSETQ in the germline V gene. The CDR3 totals 17 residues. Trimming removed 4 bases at V and 1 base at J, with 20 bases between. CDR3 amino acids: CASSDRTASVTNTEAFF. In DNA, the CDR3 is TGCGCCAGCAGCGATCGGACAGCCTCGGTTACGAACACTGAAGCTTTCTTT.

This rearrangement joins TRBV5-6 to TRBJ1-5, with D tentatively TRBD1 (6 bases). V was pared by 3 bases and J by 7 bases, with 20 bases between. Germline loops: CDR1 SGHDT, CDR2 YYEEEE. The CDR3 sequence is 16 residues long. CDR3 coding DNA: TGTGCCAGCAGCTCCAACGCCGGGGACACCACCCAGCCCCAGCATTTT. Translation gives CASSSNAGDTTQPQHF.